Presented here are 8 T cell receptor beta chains from one specimen sequenced in a study of blood T cell repertoires in COVID-19. Some clones are missing from TCRdb's copy, which holds only in-frame ones; the method was immunoSEQ multiplex PCR. The repertoire holds more than 95,000 clones, with around 84% as singletons. Input material: peripheral blood. These TCRs come from a human donor in a cohort sampled during active COVID-19.

V is TRBV7-3 and J is TRBJ2-1; a possible D gene is TRBD2 (7 bases). The germline gives CDR1 SGHTA, CDR2 FQGTGA. V gave up 2 bases and J gave up 3 bases, with 14 bases separating them. The CDR3 covers 16 residues. The CDR3: CASSLGGGGLYNEQFF. CDR3 bases: TGTGCCAGCAGCTTAGGGGGCGGGGGCCTCTACAATGAGCAGTTCTTC.

J is TRBJ1-1 and V is TRBV5-4; TRBD1 matches 9 bases. Looked up from germline, CDR1 is SGHNT and CDR2 is YYREEE (reference sequence). The CDR3 loop spans 15 amino acids. Trimming cost V 5 bases and J 5 bases; bases outside gene matches: 10. This CDR3 is CASRDRGGVGTEAFF. The CDR3 bases are TGTGCCAGCAGGGACAGGGGAGGGGTGGGGACTGAAGCTTTCTTT.

The V call is TRBV3-1 (or the pseudogene TRBV3-2), the J call TRBJ1-1, with 8 bases fitting TRBD1. Germline-derived CDR1 and CDR2 are LGHDT and YNNKEL (reference sequence). V lost 4 bases, J lost 5 bases, and 12 bases stayed unmatched. CDR3 length: 16 residues. CDR3 sequence (DNA): TGTGCCAGCAGCCGACCCCAAGACAGGGGATGGACTGAAGCTTTCTTT. This encodes CASSRPQDRGWTEAFF.

V and J are TRBV3-1 (or the pseudogene TRBV3-2) and TRBJ2-5, with 12 bases identical to TRBD1. Per the germline V gene, CDR1 is LGHDT and CDR2 is YNNKEL (reference sequence). The CDR3 extends over 15 amino acids. V shed 3 bases, J shed 5 bases, and the junction held 4 bases outside the gene matches. CDR3 amino acids: CASSQGQGAFETQYF. Written as DNA, the CDR3 is TGTGCCAGCAGCCAGGGACAGGGGGCATTCGAGACCCAGTACTTC.

This clone was seen only a few times. V usage is TRBV10-1 and J usage is TRBJ2-3, with D possibly TRBD1 on 6 matching bases. V was trimmed by 2 bases and J by 5 bases, leaving 14 bases between them. There are 15 residues in the CDR3. Per the germline V gene, CDR1 is WNHNN and CDR2 is SYGVQD (reference sequence). The CDR3 loop reads CASSETTGWGDTQYF. DNA for the CDR3: TGCGCCAGCAGTGAGACAACAGGGTGGGGAGATACGCAGTATTTT.

The chain couples TRBV3-1 (or the pseudogene TRBV3-2) to TRBJ1-1; D is unclear. Germline lookup yields CDR1 LGHDT and CDR2 YNNKEL (reference sequence). V was trimmed by 5 bases and J by 4 bases, leaving 11 bases between them. CDR3 length equals 13 residues. CDR3 amino acids: CASSSGWGTEAFF. In DNA form, the CDR3 reads TGTGCCAGCAGCTCGGGGTGGGGCACTGAAGCTTTCTTT.

The chain uses TRBV3-1 (or the pseudogene TRBV3-2) and TRBJ1-2, with D hard to call. V shed 3 bases and J shed 8 bases, with 7 bases lying between them. Germline V lookup: CDR1 LGHDT, CDR2 YNNKEL (reference sequence). This CDR3 region has 11 residues. CDR3 loop: CASSHPRGYTF. DNA for the CDR3: TGTGCCAGCAGCCACCCACGGGGCTACACCTTC.

The rearrangement links TRBV6-5 to TRBJ1-4, with 8 positions matching TRBD1. CDR1 is MNHEY and CDR2 is SVGAGI in the germline V gene. This CDR3 comprises 15 residues. V lost 5 bases, J lost 5 bases, and 7 bases stayed unmatched. This CDR3 reads CASSHGQGENEKLFF. CDR3 DNA sequence: TGTGCCAGCAGTCACGGACAGGGAGAGAATGAAAAACTGTTTTTT.